These T cell receptor beta chains were read from a single sample in a study of CD8+ T cells in alopecia areata. Sequencing was performed with immunoSEQ multiplex PCR; in TCRdb, only in-frame clones are kept and a portion is missing. The sample shows roughly 150,000 clones, over 80% of them seen only once. The specimen comprised CD8+ T cells sorted from blood, sampled at week 0. The receptors stem from a human donor with alopecia areata. CDR3s include the opening cysteine and the closing phenylalanine or tryptophan. Each record gives: D gene, V gene, J gene, clone size, CDR3 protein, CDR3 DNA. D genes are given only for firm matches. Only some rows state a clone size, as once, few, many or a class for expanded clones.

d_call: NA; v_call: TRBV10-2; j_call: TRBJ2-2; clone_size: NA; cdr3_aa: CASSGGELFF; cdr3_nt: TGCGCCAGCAGTGGTGGGGAGCTGTTTTTT
d_call: TRBD2; v_call: TRBV11-2; j_call: TRBJ2-5; clone_size: NA; cdr3_aa: CASSFQAGGPLETQYF; cdr3_nt: TGTGCCAGCAGCTTTCAAGCGGGAGGGCCGCTGGAGACCCAGTACTTC
d_call: TRBD1; v_call: TRBV27; j_call: TRBJ2-7; clone_size: NA; cdr3_aa: CASSRTGEIYEQYF; cdr3_nt: TGTGCCAGCAGTAGGACAGGGGAGATATACGAGCAGTACTTC
d_call: NA; v_call: TRBV7-9; j_call: TRBJ2-1; clone_size: NA; cdr3_aa: CASSLRGPYNEQFF; cdr3_nt: TGTGCCAGCAGCTTACGGGGGCCCTACAATGAGCAGTTCTTC
d_call: NA; v_call: TRBV2; j_call: TRBJ2-1; clone_size: NA; cdr3_aa: CASSERGSFSSYNEQFF; cdr3_nt: TGTGCCAGCAGTGAACGCGGCAGCTTCTCTTCCTACAATGAGCAGTTCTTC
d_call: NA; v_call: TRBV15; j_call: TRBJ2-7; clone_size: NA; cdr3_aa: CATSRDQRTGEQYF; cdr3_nt: TGTGCCACCAGCAGAGATCAACGTACAGGCGAGCAGTACTTC
d_call: NA; v_call: TRBV7-8; j_call: TRBJ1-2; clone_size: NA; cdr3_aa: CASSLPKGGVHNYGYTF; cdr3_nt: TGTGCCAGCAGCTTACCGAAGGGAGGGGTACATAACTATGGCTACACCTTC
d_call: NA; v_call: TRBV28; j_call: TRBJ1-2; clone_size: few; cdr3_aa: CASSSSSSPVTGYTF; cdr3_nt: TGTGCCAGCAGTTCATCTTCTAGTCCCGTAACAGGCTACACCTTC
d_call: TRBD1; v_call: TRBV25-1; j_call: TRBJ2-3; clone_size: NA; cdr3_aa: CASSWDSPPDTQYF; cdr3_nt: TGTGCCAGCAGCTGGGACAGCCCGCCAGATACGCAGTATTTT
d_call: TRBD1; v_call: TRBV5-6; j_call: TRBJ1-5; clone_size: few; cdr3_aa: CASSDTGTGNQPQHF; cdr3_nt: TGTGCCAGCAGCGACACCGGGACAGGGAATCAGCCCCAGCATTTT
d_call: NA; v_call: TRBV29-1; j_call: TRBJ2-5; clone_size: NA; cdr3_aa: CSVEEGQGWGRETQYF; cdr3_nt: TGCAGCGTTGAAGAAGGGCAGGGTTGGGGTCGCGAGACCCAGTACTTC
d_call: TRBD2; v_call: TRBV27; j_call: TRBJ2-1; clone_size: few; cdr3_aa: CASSARTSGSLYEQFF; cdr3_nt: TGTGCCAGCAGTGCCCGGACTAGCGGGAGTCTCTATGAGCAGTTCTTC
d_call: NA; v_call: TRBV2; j_call: TRBJ2-2; clone_size: once; cdr3_aa: CASSETGSAGELFF; cdr3_nt: TGTGCCAGCAGTGAGACGGGGTCGGCCGGGGAGCTGTTTTTT
d_call: NA; v_call: TRBV20-1; j_call: TRBJ2-7; clone_size: NA; cdr3_aa: CSARRDTQQYF; cdr3_nt: TGCAGTGCTCGCCGGGACACTCAGCAGTACTTC
d_call: TRBD1; v_call: TRBV30; j_call: TRBJ2-7; clone_size: NA; cdr3_aa: CAWTRRDRGYEQYF; cdr3_nt: TGTGCCTGGACACGCCGGGACAGGGGGTACGAGCAGTACTTC
d_call: NA; v_call: TRBV30; j_call: TRBJ2-7; clone_size: NA; cdr3_aa: CAWSIGAYEQYF; cdr3_nt: TGTGCCTGGAGTATAGGAGCCTACGAGCAGTACTTC
d_call: TRBD2; v_call: TRBV19; j_call: TRBJ2-7; clone_size: NA; cdr3_aa: CASRMGGEISYEQYF; cdr3_nt: TGTGCCAGTAGGATGGGAGGGGAGATCTCCTACGAGCAGTACTTC
d_call: NA; v_call: TRBV19; j_call: TRBJ1-2; clone_size: NA; cdr3_aa: CASSKVDYGYTF; cdr3_nt: TGTGCCAGTAGTAAGGTGGACTATGGCTACACCTTC
d_call: NA; v_call: TRBV6-5; j_call: TRBJ1-2; clone_size: NA; cdr3_aa: CASSYGDGSYGYTF; cdr3_nt: TGTGCCAGCAGTTACGGGGACGGTAGCTATGGCTACACCTTC
d_call: TRBD1; v_call: TRBV27; j_call: TRBJ2-7; clone_size: once; cdr3_aa: CASKGTGTYEQYF; cdr3_nt: TGTGCCAGCAAGGGGACAGGGACCTACGAGCAGTACTTC
d_call: NA; v_call: TRBV14; j_call: TRBJ2-2; clone_size: once; cdr3_aa: CASSQVVAGELFF; cdr3_nt: TGTGCCAGCAGCCAAGTAGTAGCCGGGGAGCTGTTTTTT
d_call: NA; v_call: TRBV9; j_call: TRBJ2-2; clone_size: NA; cdr3_aa: CASGPSGDPLNTGELFF; cdr3_nt: TGTGCCAGCGGCCCTTCCGGGGACCCTCTGAACACCGGGGAGCTGTTTTTT
d_call: TRBD2; v_call: TRBV11-2; j_call: TRBJ2-3; clone_size: NA; cdr3_aa: CASSLDRLAGVGREDTQYF; cdr3_nt: TGTGCCAGCAGCTTAGATCGCCTAGCGGGGGTCGGGCGGGAAGATACGCAGTATTTT
d_call: NA; v_call: TRBV7-9; j_call: TRBJ2-1; clone_size: NA; cdr3_aa: CASSLGSGRAFSYNEQFF; cdr3_nt: TGTGCCAGCAGCTTAGGCTCGGGAAGAGCTTTCTCCTACAATGAGCAGTTCTTC
d_call: NA; v_call: TRBV7-9; j_call: TRBJ2-1; clone_size: NA; cdr3_aa: CASSPDGGQSYNEQFF; cdr3_nt: TGTGCCAGCAGCCCCGACGGGGGACAATCCTACAATGAGCAGTTCTTC
d_call: TRBD2; v_call: TRBV5-5; j_call: TRBJ2-4; clone_size: NA; cdr3_aa: CASSLAGGQNIQYF; cdr3_nt: TGTGCCAGCAGCTTGGCGGGGGGTCAAAACATTCAGTACTTC
d_call: TRBD1; v_call: TRBV7-9; j_call: TRBJ2-7; clone_size: NA; cdr3_aa: CASSPWDSSYEQYF; cdr3_nt: TGTGCCAGCAGCCCCTGGGACAGCTCCTACGAGCAGTACTTC
d_call: NA; v_call: TRBV4-1; j_call: TRBJ2-5; clone_size: NA; cdr3_aa: CASSRYSGLYQETQYF; cdr3_nt: TGCGCCAGCAGCCGATACTCCGGGCTGTACCAAGAGACCCAGTACTTC
d_call: NA; v_call: TRBV7-6; j_call: TRBJ2-7; clone_size: NA; cdr3_aa: CASSLDHREQYF; cdr3_nt: TGTGCCAGCAGCTTAGACCACCGCGAGCAGTACTTC
d_call: NA; v_call: TRBV29-1; j_call: TRBJ2-7; clone_size: NA; cdr3_aa: CSVEQGNYEQYF; cdr3_nt: TGCAGCGTGGAACAGGGCAACTACGAGCAGTACTTC
d_call: TRBD2; v_call: TRBV10-3; j_call: TRBJ2-7; clone_size: NA; cdr3_aa: CAISSPGTSGAGEQYF; cdr3_nt: TGTGCCATCAGTTCCCCCGGGACTAGCGGGGCAGGGGAGCAGTACTTC
d_call: NA; v_call: TRBV2; j_call: TRBJ2-5; clone_size: medium-sized; cdr3_aa: CASSEGYQETQYF; cdr3_nt: TGTGCCAGCAGTGAGGGGTACCAAGAGACCCAGTACTTC
d_call: TRBD2; v_call: TRBV12-5; j_call: TRBJ2-7; clone_size: NA; cdr3_aa: CASGLVHGRLAGPHSYEQYF; cdr3_nt: TGTGCTAGTGGTTTGGTACATGGCCGACTAGCGGGTCCACACTCCTACGAGCAGTACTTC
d_call: NA; v_call: TRBV7-3; j_call: TRBJ1-1; clone_size: NA; cdr3_aa: CASSLSISNTEAFF; cdr3_nt: TGTGCCAGCAGCTTATCGATTTCGAACACTGAAGCTTTCTTT
d_call: NA; v_call: TRBV5-1; j_call: TRBJ2-3; clone_size: NA; cdr3_aa: CASSFRDSDTQYF; cdr3_nt: TGCGCCAGCAGCTTCAGGGACTCAGATACGCAGTATTTT
d_call: TRBD1; v_call: TRBV19; j_call: TRBJ2-1; clone_size: NA; cdr3_aa: CASRSGTGGWNEQFF; cdr3_nt: TGTGCCAGTAGGAGCGGGACAGGGGGTTGGAATGAGCAGTTCTTC
d_call: NA; v_call: TRBV30; j_call: TRBJ2-7; clone_size: NA; cdr3_aa: CAWSVRGYEQYF; cdr3_nt: TGTGCCTGGAGTGTACGGGGCTACGAGCAGTACTTC
d_call: TRBD2; v_call: TRBV4-2; j_call: TRBJ2-7; clone_size: NA; cdr3_aa: CASSQVYAGGSYEQYF; cdr3_nt: TGTGCCAGCAGCCAAGTCTACGCGGGAGGTTCCTACGAGCAGTACTTC
d_call: TRBD2; v_call: TRBV5-1; j_call: TRBJ2-1; clone_size: once; cdr3_aa: CASSFGLAEYNEQFF; cdr3_nt: TGCGCCAGCAGCTTTGGGCTAGCGGAGTACAATGAGCAGTTCTTC
d_call: NA; v_call: TRBV4-1; j_call: TRBJ2-7; clone_size: few; cdr3_aa: CASSQDRGADEQYF; cdr3_nt: TGCGCCAGCAGCCAAGACCGGGGGGCCGACGAGCAGTACTTC
d_call: NA; v_call: TRBV7-2; j_call: TRBJ2-1; clone_size: NA; cdr3_aa: CASSLLVSDEQFF; cdr3_nt: TGTGCCAGCAGCTTATTGGTTAGCGATGAGCAGTTCTTC
d_call: NA; v_call: TRBV27; j_call: TRBJ2-1; clone_size: many; cdr3_aa: CASSWLPLGNEQFF; cdr3_nt: TGTGCCAGCAGTTGGCTCCCTCTAGGCAATGAGCAGTTCTTC
d_call: NA; v_call: TRBV27; j_call: TRBJ2-7; clone_size: NA; cdr3_aa: CASSLSAGSLYEQYF; cdr3_nt: TGTGCCAGCAGTTTATCGGCGGGTTCCCTCTACGAGCAGTACTTC
d_call: TRBD1; v_call: TRBV27; j_call: TRBJ2-7; clone_size: few; cdr3_aa: CASGIQGAEQYF; cdr3_nt: TGTGCCAGCGGAATACAGGGGGCCGAGCAGTACTTC
d_call: NA; v_call: TRBV15; j_call: TRBJ2-5; clone_size: NA; cdr3_aa: CATRRGAEETQYF; cdr3_nt: TGTGCCACCCGACGCGGGGCAGAAGAGACCCAGTACTTC
d_call: TRBD2; v_call: TRBV10-3; j_call: TRBJ2-5; clone_size: NA; cdr3_aa: CAISTGTSGGPQETQYF; cdr3_nt: TGTGCCATCAGCACCGGGACTAGCGGGGGGCCCCAAGAGACCCAGTACTTC